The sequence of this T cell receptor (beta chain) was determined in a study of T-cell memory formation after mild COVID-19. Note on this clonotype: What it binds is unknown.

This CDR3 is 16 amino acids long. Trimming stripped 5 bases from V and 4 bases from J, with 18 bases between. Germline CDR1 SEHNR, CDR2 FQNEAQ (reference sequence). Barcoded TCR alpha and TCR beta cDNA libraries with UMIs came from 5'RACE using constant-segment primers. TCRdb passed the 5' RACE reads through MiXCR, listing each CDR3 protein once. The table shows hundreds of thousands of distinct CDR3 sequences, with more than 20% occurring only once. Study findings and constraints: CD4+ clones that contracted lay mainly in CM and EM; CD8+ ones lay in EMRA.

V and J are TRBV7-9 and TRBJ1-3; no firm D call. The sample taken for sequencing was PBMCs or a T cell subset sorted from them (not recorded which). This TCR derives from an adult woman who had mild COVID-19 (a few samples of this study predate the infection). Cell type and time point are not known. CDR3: CASSPRRVVDGNTIYF. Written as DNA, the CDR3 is TGTGCCAGCAGCCCTCGGAGGGTTGTTGACGGAAACACCATATATTTT.